These 20 T cell receptor beta chains were all obtained from the same sample, sequenced in a study of CXCR3-negative and CXCR3-positive naive CD8 T cells. The authors prepared UMI-labeled TRB cDNA libraries by 5' RACE. TCRdb reanalyzed the 5' RACE reads, giving one entry per CDR3 protein sequence and no DNA. In all, the sample yields 6,500 to 8,500 distinct CDR3 sequences. Sequencing was done on a sample of naive CXCR3- CD8+ T cells from blood. Subset described: CD45RO-CCR7+CD27+CD95- naive CD8+ T cells lacking CXCR3 (TNR3-). These receptor sequences come from a human donor in good health. Some clones in this sample may be carry-over from other donors' samples.

This clonotype is classed as medium-sized (0.01 to 0.1%) by frequency. J is TRBJ1-1 and V is TRBV29-1; TCRdb designates TRBD1, a call that cannot be tested without DNA. The CDR3 covers 13 residues. The V gene's germline CDR1 is SQVTM and CDR2 ANQGSEA. The CDR3 protein is CSSHSQGVIEAFF.

The V call is TRBV29-1, the J call TRBJ2-2; TCRdb proposes TRBD1, but this gene call is untestable without DNA. The germline CDR1 and CDR2 sequences are SQVTM and ANQGSEA. The CDR3 consists of 12 residues. CDR3 in amino acids: CADRANTGELFF.

The rearrangement joins TRBV7-7 to TRBJ2-1; TCRdb returns TRBD2, unconfirmable since there is no DNA. CDR3 length: 13 amino acids. CDR1 and CDR2 from the germline V gene are SSHAT and FNYEAQ (reference sequence). The chain's CDR3 is CASSRGLGNEQFF.

This clonotype shows up as medium-sized by frequency. The chain joins TRBV29-1 to TRBJ2-2; TCRdb designates TRBD1, a call that cannot be tested without DNA. CDR1 and CDR2 (germline): SQVTM, ANQGSEA. The CDR3 is 18 amino acids. CDR3 residues: CSVYGTGGLQEDTGELFF.

The chain couples TRBV6-6 to TRBJ1-5. Looked up from germline, CDR1 is MNHNY and CDR2 is SVGAGI (reference sequence). This CDR3 is built from 17 residues. The CDR3 sequence: CASSYSWSAHSNQPQHF.

By frequency, this clonotype registers medium-sized (0.01 to 0.1%). The gene calls are TRBV13 and TRBJ2-3; TCRdb's D gene call, TRBD2, goes unchecked for lack of DNA. The CDR3 runs 16 residues. Germline lookup yields CDR1 PRHDT and CDR2 FYEKMQ (reference sequence). The chain's CDR3 is CASSSGLAGVADTQYF. The whole variable domain, filled in from reference TRBV13 and TRBJ2-3, reads AAGVIQSPRHLIKEKRETATLKCYPIPRHDTVYWYQQGPGQDPQFLISFYEKMQSDKGSIPDRFSAQQFSDYHSELNMSSLELGDSALYFCASSSGLAGVADTQYFGPGTRLTVL.

The gene calls are TRBV15 and TRBJ2-1; lacking DNA, the TRBD1 call made by TCRdb goes unchecked. The CDR3 is 16 residues long. Germline V gene lookup returns CDR1 LNHNV and CDR2 YYDKDF (reference sequence). The CDR3 protein is CATSRTAPSSYNEQFF.

Its frequency marks this clonotype as medium-sized. This chain joins TRBV28 and TRBJ2-4; TCRdb lists TRBD1, though no DNA is available to test this call. The germline V gene has CDR1 MDHEN and CDR2 SYDVKM. The CDR3 has 16 residues. CDR3 in amino acids: CASSLYRDEAKNIQYF.

This clonotype counts as medium-sized by frequency. The chain combines TRBV13 with TRBJ2-1; TCRdb's D gene call, TRBD1, goes unchecked for lack of DNA. Germline CDR1 reads PRHDT; CDR2 reads FYEKMQ (reference sequence). This CDR3 has 15 amino acids. The CDR3: CASSGGGLSYNEQFF.

This rearrangement joins TRBV29-1 to TRBJ2-1; the TRBD2 assignment by TCRdb is unverifiable without DNA. Germline CDR1 and CDR2: SQVTM and ANQGSEA. The CDR3 loop spans 14 amino acids. The CDR3 is CSVDQSSGRNEQFF.

This clonotype is labeled medium-sized (0.01 to 0.1%) based on frequency. J is TRBJ1-1 and V is TRBV7-9. The CDR3 length is 15 residues. Germline loops: CDR1 SEHNR, CDR2 FQNEAQ (reference sequence). CDR3 residues: CASREEGLLNTEAFF.

The chain recombines TRBV13 with TRBJ1-1. Germline CDR1 reads PRHDT; CDR2 reads FYEKMQ (reference sequence). The CDR3 runs to 13 residues. The CDR3: CASSLEQSPEAFF.

The CDR3 region is CASSLGGGRINNEQFF. This chain connects TRBV5-1 to TRBJ2-1; the TCRdb call, TRBD2, lacks DNA for checking. The CDR3 totals 16 residues. CDR1 is SGHRS, CDR2 YFSETQ, per germline.

This clonotype registers medium-sized by frequency. This sequence joins TRBV6-5 and TRBJ1-1. This CDR3 comprises 13 residues. Germline V gene lookup returns CDR1 MNHEY and CDR2 SVGAGI. This CDR3 reads CASSYTENTEAFF.

This clonotype ranks as medium-sized in terms of frequency. The rearrangement links TRBV6-6 to TRBJ2-1; TCRdb's D call, TRBD2, is unchecked because there is no DNA. Germline CDR1 reads MNHNY; CDR2 reads SVGAGI (reference sequence). The CDR3 loop spans 15 amino acids. CDR3 loop: CASSTAGGSYNEQFF.

By frequency, this clonotype registers medium-sized. J is TRBJ2-1 and V is TRBV11-2; lacking DNA, the TRBD2 call made by TCRdb goes unchecked. The CDR3 is 20 residues long. Germline V gene sequence: CDR1 SGHAT, CDR2 FQNNGV. The CDR3 spells CASSSGGGGTSGIPYNEQFF.

V usage is TRBV20-1 and J usage is TRBJ1-5; as DNA is missing, the TRBD1 call by TCRdb cannot be tested. Looked up from germline, CDR1 is DFQATT and CDR2 is SNEGSKA (reference sequence). This CDR3 region has 16 residues. CDR3 sequence reads: CSARPGQGAKRQPQHF.

This clonotype is identified as medium-sized from frequency. V usage is TRBV20-1 and J usage is TRBJ1-1. The germline V gene encodes CDR1 DFQATT and CDR2 SNEGSKA (reference sequence). CDR3 length: 12 amino acids. This CDR3 is CSASLENTEAFF.

The chain employs TRBV29-1 and TRBJ1-3; absent DNA, TCRdb's TRBD1 call cannot be checked. Germline loops: CDR1 SQVTM, CDR2 ANQGSEA. The length of the CDR3 is 13 residues. The CDR3: CSGAGAQGGTIYF.

By frequency, this clonotype is medium-sized. The chain has TRBV6-5 and TRBJ1-1; TCRdb names TRBD1, which stays unverified in the absence of DNA. This CDR3 has 15 residues. Germline V gene sequence: CDR1 MNHEY, CDR2 SVGAGI. CDR3 in amino acids: CASSDHTGQNTEAFF.